This T cell receptor (beta chain) is from a study of cytomegalovirus exposure and HLA in healthy donors. This clone was seen a single time. Its cognate antigen is unknown. The germline gives CDR1 GTSNPN, CDR2 SVGIG (reference sequence). The CDR3 sequence is 16 residues long. Trimming cost V 3 bases and J 2 bases; bases outside gene matches: 10. PCR employed 60 Vbeta and 13 Jbeta primers. Sequencing used immunoSEQ multiplex PCR; TCRdb keeps in-frame clones, though not all of them. The top ten clones hold roughly a quarter of a sample with about 85,000 clones, over 70% of them seen once. The study's findings and limits: TCR beta chains associated with HLA were, in a later analysis, more clonally expanded than equally common others. TCR beta chains numbering approximately 150 were designated cytomegalovirus-associated. The availability of immune exposure information extended only to CMV serostatus. Segments of the TCR beta V type were, in most cases, productive about 87% or about 30% of the time in an earlier analysis.

The clonotype was recovered from a woman aged 45-60 years in good health and CMV-seropositive. The chain combines TRBV30 with TRBJ2-3; 8 nucleotides match TRBD2. The sequenced sample consisted of PBMCs. The CDR3 reads CAWSLAGPGYTDTQYF. The CDR3 nucleotides are TGTGCCTGGAGCCTAGCGGGCCCCGGCTACACAGATACGCAGTATTTT. Drawing the rest from reference TRBV30 and TRBJ2-3, the complete variable domain is SQTIHQWPATLVQPVGSPLSLECTVEGTSNPNLYWYRQAAGRGLQLLFYSVGIGQISSEVPQNLSASRPQDRQFILSSKKLLLSDSGFYLCAWSLAGPGYTDTQYFGPGTRLTVL.